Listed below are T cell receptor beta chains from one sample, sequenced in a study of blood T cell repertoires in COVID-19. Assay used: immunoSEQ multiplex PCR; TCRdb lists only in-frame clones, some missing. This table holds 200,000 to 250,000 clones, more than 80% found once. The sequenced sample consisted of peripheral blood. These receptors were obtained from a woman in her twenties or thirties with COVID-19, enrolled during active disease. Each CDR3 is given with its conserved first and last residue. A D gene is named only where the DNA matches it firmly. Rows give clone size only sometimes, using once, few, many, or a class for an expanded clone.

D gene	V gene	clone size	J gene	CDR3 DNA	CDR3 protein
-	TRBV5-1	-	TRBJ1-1	TGCGCCAGCAGCACGTCCGGGACAAGGACTGAAGCTTTCTTT	CASSTSGTRTEAFF
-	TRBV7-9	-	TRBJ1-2	TGTGCCAGCAGCTTAGATCAATCGGGGGGGAACTATGGCTACACCTTC	CASSLDQSGGNYGYTF
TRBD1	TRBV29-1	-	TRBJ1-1	TGCAGCGTGGAACCGACAGGGAGCACTGAAGCTTTCTTT	CSVEPTGSTEAFF
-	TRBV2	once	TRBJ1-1	TGTGCCAGCAGTGATGAGAGTGCGAACACTGAAGCTTTCTTT	CASSDESANTEAFF
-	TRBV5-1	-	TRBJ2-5	TGCGCCAGCAGCACGGACATACGGGAGACCCAGTACTTC	CASSTDIRETQYF
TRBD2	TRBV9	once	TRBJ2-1	TGTGCCAGCACCCTTAGTAGCGGGGGGGCTAATGAGCAGTTCTTC	CASTLSSGGANEQFF
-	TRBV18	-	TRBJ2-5	TGTGCCAGCTCACACCGAGACAGGATTGCAAAGGAGACCCAGTACTTC	CASSHRDRIAKETQYF
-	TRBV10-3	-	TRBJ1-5	TGTGCCATTGGGCGGGAGGGGACCAATCAGCCCCAGCATTTT	CAIGREGTNQPQHF
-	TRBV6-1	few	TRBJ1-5	TGTGCCAGCAGTGAGAGGGGGAGGGGGAATCAGCCCCAGCATTTT	CASSERGRGNQPQHF
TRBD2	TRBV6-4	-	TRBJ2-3	TGTGCCAGCAGTGATAGTGGGACTAGCAGCACAGATACGCAGTATTTT	CASSDSGTSSTDTQYF
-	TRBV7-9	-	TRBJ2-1	TGTGCCAGCAGCGGATACCAGGGAAGCTCCTACAATGAGCAGTTCTTC	CASSGYQGSSYNEQFF
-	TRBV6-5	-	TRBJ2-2	TGTGCCAGCAGGAGAACGAACACCGGGGAGCTGTTTTTT	CASRRTNTGELFF